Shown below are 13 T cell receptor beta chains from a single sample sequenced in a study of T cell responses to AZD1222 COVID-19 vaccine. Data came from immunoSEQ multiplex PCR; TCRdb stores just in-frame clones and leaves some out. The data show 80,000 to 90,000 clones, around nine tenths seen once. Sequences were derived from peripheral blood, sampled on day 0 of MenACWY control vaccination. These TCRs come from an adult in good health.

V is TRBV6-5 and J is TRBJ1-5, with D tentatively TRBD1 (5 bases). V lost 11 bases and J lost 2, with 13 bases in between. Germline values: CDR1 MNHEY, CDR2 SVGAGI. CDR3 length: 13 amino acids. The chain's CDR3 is CASSGERNQPQHF. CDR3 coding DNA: TGTGCCTCATCGGGGGAGCGCAATCAGCCCCAGCATTTT.

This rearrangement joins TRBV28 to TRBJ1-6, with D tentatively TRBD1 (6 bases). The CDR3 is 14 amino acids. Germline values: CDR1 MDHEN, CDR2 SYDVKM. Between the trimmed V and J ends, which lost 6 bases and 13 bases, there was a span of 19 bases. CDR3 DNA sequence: TGTGCCAGCAGCCCGACAGGAGTTAGTTGGCCCCTCCACTTT. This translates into CASSPTGVSWPLHF.

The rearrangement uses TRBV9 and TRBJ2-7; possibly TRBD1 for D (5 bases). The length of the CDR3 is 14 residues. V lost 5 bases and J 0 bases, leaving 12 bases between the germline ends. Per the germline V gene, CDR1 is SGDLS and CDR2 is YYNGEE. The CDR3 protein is CASSSTVSSYEQYF. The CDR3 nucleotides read TGTGCCAGCAGTTCGACAGTAAGCTCCTACGAGCAGTACTTC. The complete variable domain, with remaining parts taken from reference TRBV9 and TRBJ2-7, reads DSGVTQTPKHLITATGQRVTLRCSPRSGDLSVYWYQQSLDQGLQFLIQYYNGEERAKGNILERFSAQQFPDLHSELNLSSLELGDSALYFCASSSTVSSYEQYFGPGTRLTVT.

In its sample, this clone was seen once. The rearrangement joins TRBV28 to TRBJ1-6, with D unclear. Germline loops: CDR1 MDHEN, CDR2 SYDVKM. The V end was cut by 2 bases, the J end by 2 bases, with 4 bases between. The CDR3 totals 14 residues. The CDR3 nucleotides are TGTGCCAGCAGTTTAACCCCCTATAATTCACCCCTCCACTTT. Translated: CASSLTPYNSPLHF. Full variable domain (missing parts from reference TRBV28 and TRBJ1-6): DVKVTQSSRYLVKRTGEKVFLECVQDMDHENMFWYRQDPGLGLRLIYFSYDVKMKEKGDIPEGYSVSREKKERFSLILESASTNQTSMYLCASSLTPYNSPLHFGNGTRLTVT.

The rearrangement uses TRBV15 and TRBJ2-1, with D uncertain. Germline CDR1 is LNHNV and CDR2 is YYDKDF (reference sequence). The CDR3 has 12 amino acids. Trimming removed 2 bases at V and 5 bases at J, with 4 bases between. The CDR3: CATSRQNNEQFF. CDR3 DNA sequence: TGTGCCACCAGCAGACAAAACAATGAGCAGTTCTTC.

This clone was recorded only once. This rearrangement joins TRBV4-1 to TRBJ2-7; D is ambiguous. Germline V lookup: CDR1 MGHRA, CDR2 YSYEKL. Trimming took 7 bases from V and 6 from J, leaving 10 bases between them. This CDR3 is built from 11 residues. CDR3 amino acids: CASTPGGEQYF. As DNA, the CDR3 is TGCGCCAGCACCCCAGGCGGCGAGCAGTACTTC.

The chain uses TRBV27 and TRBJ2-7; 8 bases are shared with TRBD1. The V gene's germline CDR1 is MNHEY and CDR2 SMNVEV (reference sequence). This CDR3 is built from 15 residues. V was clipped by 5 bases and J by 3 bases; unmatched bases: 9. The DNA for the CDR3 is TGTGCCAGCAGTCCCGGGACAGGTGCAATCTACGAGCAGTACTTC. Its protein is CASSPGTGAIYEQYF.

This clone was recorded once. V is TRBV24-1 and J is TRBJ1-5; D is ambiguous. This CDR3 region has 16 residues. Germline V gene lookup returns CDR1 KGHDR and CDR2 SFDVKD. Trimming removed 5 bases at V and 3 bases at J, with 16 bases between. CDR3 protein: CATSVEQLGLNQPQHF. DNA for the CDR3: TGTGCCACCAGTGTGGAACAGCTAGGACTCAATCAGCCCCAGCATTTT.

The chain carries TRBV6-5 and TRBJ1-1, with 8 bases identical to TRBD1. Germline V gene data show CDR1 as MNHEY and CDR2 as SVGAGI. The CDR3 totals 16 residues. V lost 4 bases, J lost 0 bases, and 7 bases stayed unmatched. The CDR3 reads CASSFGQGPMNTEAFF. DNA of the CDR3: TGTGCCAGCAGTTTCGGACAGGGCCCGATGAACACTGAAGCTTTCTTT.

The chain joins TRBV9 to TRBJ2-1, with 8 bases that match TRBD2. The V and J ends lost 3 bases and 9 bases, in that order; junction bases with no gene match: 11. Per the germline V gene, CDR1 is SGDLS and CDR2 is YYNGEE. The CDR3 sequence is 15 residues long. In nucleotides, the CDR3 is TGTGCCAGCAGCGCTTTAGCGGGGAATATGGGTGAGCAGTTCTTC. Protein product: CASSALAGNMGEQFF. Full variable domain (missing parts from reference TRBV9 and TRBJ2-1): DSGVTQTPKHLITATGQRVTLRCSPRSGDLSVYWYQQSLDQGLQFLIQYYNGEERAKGNILERFSAQQFPDLHSELNLSSLELGDSALYFCASSALAGNMGEQFFGPGTRLTVL.

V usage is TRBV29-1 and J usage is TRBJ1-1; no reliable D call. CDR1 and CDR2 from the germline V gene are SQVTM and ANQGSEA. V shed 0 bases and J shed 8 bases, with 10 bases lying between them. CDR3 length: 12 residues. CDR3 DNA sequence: TGCAGCGTTGAAGATCAGGTGCCAGAAGCTTTCTTT. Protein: CSVEDQVPEAFF.

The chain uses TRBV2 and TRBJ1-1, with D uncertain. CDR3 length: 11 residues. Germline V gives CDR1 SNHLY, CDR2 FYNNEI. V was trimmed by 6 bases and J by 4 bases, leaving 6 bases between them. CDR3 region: CASRLVTEAFF. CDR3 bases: TGTGCCAGCAGGCTAGTCACTGAAGCTTTCTTT.

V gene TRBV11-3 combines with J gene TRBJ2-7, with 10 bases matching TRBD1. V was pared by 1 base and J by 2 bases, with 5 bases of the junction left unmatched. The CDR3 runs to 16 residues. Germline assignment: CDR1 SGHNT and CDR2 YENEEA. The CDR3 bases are TGTGCCAGCAGCTTAGGCTCCGGGACAGGGGCCTACGAGCAGTACTTC. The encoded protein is CASSLGSGTGAYEQYF.